This T cell receptor (beta chain) was retrieved from a study of cytomegalovirus exposure and HLA in healthy donors. About the research overall: Earlier work reported 117 million unique TCR beta sequences from about 170 million T cells.

Study findings and constraints: Being productive about 87% or about 30% of the time was typical of most TCR beta V segments in an earlier analysis.

The V and J ends lost 4 bases and 8 bases, in that order; junction bases with no gene match: 10. This CDR3 region has 13 residues. The germline V gene has CDR1 SQVTM and CDR2 ANQGSEA. With 60 Vbeta and 13 Jbeta primers, the PCR was carried out. Produced via immunoSEQ multiplex PCR; TCRdb's table is partial and in-frame only. The sample consists of around 95,000 clones, approximately 72% of them appearing once. With regard to this clone: The antigen is unknown.

The receptor was derived from a man younger than 40 in good health and CMV-seropositive. This sequence joins TRBV29-1 and TRBJ1-2, with 7 bases fitting TRBD1. Specimen: PBMCs. Here the CDR3 DNA reads TGCAGCGTTGGGGGGGAACAGGGGCTCGGCTACACCTTC. This encodes CSVGGEQGLGYTF.